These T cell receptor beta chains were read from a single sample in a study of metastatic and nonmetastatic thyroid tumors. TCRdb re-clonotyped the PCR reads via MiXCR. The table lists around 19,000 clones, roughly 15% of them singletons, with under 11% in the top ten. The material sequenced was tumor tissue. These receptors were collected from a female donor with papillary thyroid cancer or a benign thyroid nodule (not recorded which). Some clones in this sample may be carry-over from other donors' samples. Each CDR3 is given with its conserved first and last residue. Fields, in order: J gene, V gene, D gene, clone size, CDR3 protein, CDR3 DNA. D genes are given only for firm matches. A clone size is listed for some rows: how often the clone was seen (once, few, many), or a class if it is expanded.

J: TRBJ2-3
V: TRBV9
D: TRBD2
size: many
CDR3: CASSATSGTSLAYF
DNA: TGTGCCAGCAGCGCGACTAGCGGGACGAGTCTTGCGTATTTT

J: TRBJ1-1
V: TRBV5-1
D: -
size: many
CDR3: CASRQGESEAFF
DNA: TGCGCCAGCAGACAGGGTGAGAGTGAAGCTTTCTTT

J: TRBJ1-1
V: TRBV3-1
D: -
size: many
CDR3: CASRGVNTEAFF
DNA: TGTGCCAGCAGAGGAGTAAACACTGAAGCTTTCTTT

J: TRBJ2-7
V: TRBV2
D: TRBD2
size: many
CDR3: CASSEAGRRLAGKYEQYF
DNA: TGTGCCAGCAGTGAAGCGGGCCGTAGACTAGCGGGAAAATACGAGCAGTACTTC

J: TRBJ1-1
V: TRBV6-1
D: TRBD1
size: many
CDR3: CASSQTRTGPRGAFF
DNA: TGTGCCAGCAGTCAAACGCGGACAGGGCCTAGGGGGGCTTTCTTT

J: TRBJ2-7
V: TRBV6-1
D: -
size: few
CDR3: CASTEEYSYEQYF
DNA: TGTGCCAGCACCGAAGAGTACTCCTACGAGCAGTACTTC

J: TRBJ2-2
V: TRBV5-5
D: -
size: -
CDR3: CASRGTPDTGQLFF
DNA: TGTGCCAGCAGGGGTACCCCCGACACCGGGCAGCTGTTTTTT

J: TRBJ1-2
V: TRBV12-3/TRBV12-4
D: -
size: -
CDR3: CAGSSGVIGYTF
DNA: TGTGCCGGCAGTTCAGGGGTCATCGGCTACACCTTC

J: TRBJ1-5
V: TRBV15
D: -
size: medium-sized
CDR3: CATSRGNQPQHF
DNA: TGTGCCACCAGCAGAGGTAATCAGCCCCAGCATTTT

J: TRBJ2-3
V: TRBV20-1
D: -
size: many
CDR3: CSARGATPQYF
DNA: TGCAGTGCTAGAGGTGCTACTCCGCAGTATTTT

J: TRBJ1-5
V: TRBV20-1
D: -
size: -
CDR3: CSARRGGQPQHF
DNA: TGCAGTGCTAGGAGGGGGGGTCAGCCCCAGCATTTT

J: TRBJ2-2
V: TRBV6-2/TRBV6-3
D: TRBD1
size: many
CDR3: CASSYKGATGELFF
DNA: TGTGCCAGCAGTTACAAGGGGGCCACCGGGGAGCTGTTTTTT

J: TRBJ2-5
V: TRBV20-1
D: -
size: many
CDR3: CSARRGAGETQYF
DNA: TGCAGTGCTAGGAGGGGGGCCGGGGAGACCCAGTACTTC

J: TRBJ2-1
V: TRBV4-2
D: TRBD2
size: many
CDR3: CASSQDLLAGGRNEQFF
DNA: TGTGCCAGCAGCCAAGATCTGCTAGCGGGAGGGCGGAATGAGCAGTTCTTC

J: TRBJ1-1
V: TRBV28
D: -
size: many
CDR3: CASSFVENTEAFF
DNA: TGTGCCAGCAGTTTTGTTGAGAACACTGAAGCTTTCTTT

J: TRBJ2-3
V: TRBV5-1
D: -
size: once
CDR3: CVSSAPRVQGDTQYF
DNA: TGCGTCAGCTCAGCACCCAGGGTTCAGGGAGATACGCAGTATTTT